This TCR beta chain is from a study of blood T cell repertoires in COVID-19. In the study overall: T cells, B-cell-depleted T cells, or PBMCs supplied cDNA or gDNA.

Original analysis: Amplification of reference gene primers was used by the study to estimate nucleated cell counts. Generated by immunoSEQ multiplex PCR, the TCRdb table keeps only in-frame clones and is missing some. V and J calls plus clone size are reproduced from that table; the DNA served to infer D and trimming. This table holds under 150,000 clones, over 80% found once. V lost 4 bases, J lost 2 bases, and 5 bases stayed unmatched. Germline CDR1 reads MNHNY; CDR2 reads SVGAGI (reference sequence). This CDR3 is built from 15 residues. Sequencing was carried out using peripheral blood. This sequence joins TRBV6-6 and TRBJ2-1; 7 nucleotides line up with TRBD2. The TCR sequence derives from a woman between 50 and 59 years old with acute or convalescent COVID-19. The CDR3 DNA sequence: TGTGCCAGCAGTTCGACTAGCCATCCCTACAATGAGCAGTTCTTC. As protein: CASSSTSHPYNEQFF.